A selection of T cell receptor beta chains follows, all from one sample in a study of monozygotic twins with inflammatory bowel disease. Using the 5' RACE reads, TCRdb records one entry per CDR3 protein without DNA. The sample spans some 400,000 distinct CDR3 sequences; the ten largest clones claim approximately 2.4%. The sample was blood. All receptors come from a human donor with ulcerative colitis or Crohn's disease, or a healthy co-twin of an affected twin (not recorded which). Each CDR3 is given with its conserved first and last residue. Fields, in order: V gene, J gene, CDR3 protein.

V gene: TRBV30
J gene: TRBJ2-1
CDR3 protein: CAWSVLGTGDHNEQFF

V gene: TRBV27
J gene: TRBJ1-6
CDR3 protein: CASSQGTGSYNSPLHF

V gene: TRBV5-1
J gene: TRBJ1-3
CDR3 protein: CASSLGGGSSGNTIYF

V gene: TRBV12-5
J gene: TRBJ2-6
CDR3 protein: CASGSRTRGGANVLTF

V gene: TRBV20-1
J gene: TRBJ2-1
CDR3 protein: CSAISGVGNNEQFF

V gene: TRBV29-1
J gene: TRBJ2-7
CDR3 protein: CIAVISGTSVF

V gene: TRBV7-2
J gene: TRBJ2-1
CDR3 protein: CASSSDGGSKFF

V gene: TRBV29-1
J gene: TRBJ2-3
CDR3 protein: CSVVSLEGDTQYF

V gene: TRBV29-1
J gene: TRBJ1-2
CDR3 protein: CSVTGTYGYTF

V gene: TRBV7-2
J gene: TRBJ1-2
CDR3 protein: CASSLILGRDYGYTF

V gene: TRBV11-1
J gene: TRBJ2-7
CDR3 protein: CASSLREEWGSSSYEQYF

V gene: TRBV6-1
J gene: TRBJ1-1
CDR3 protein: CASYGAGIHTEAFF

V gene: TRBV30
J gene: TRBJ1-1
CDR3 protein: CAWRRKSNTEAFF

V gene: TRBV20-1
J gene: TRBJ2-2
CDR3 protein: CSAPDYIQGGELFF

V gene: TRBV29-1
J gene: TRBJ2-3
CDR3 protein: CSVEGGTYSTDTQYF

V gene: TRBV7-2
J gene: TRBJ2-7
CDR3 protein: CASSLRNPSWGSSYEQYF

V gene: TRBV5-1
J gene: TRBJ1-4
CDR3 protein: CASSRDRRGEKLFF

V gene: TRBV5-1
J gene: TRBJ2-1
CDR3 protein: CASSLLAGGNEQFF

V gene: TRBV10-3
J gene: TRBJ2-3
CDR3 protein: CATGGRGDTQYF

V gene: TRBV4-1
J gene: TRBJ2-3
CDR3 protein: CASSPRDTDTQYF

V gene: TRBV5-6
J gene: TRBJ1-4
CDR3 protein: CASSFGSGNEKLFF

V gene: TRBV5-1
J gene: TRBJ1-1
CDR3 protein: CASREQGNTEAFF

V gene: TRBV7-3
J gene: TRBJ2-6
CDR3 protein: CASSPMTGPGANVLTF

V gene: TRBV6-6
J gene: TRBJ1-5
CDR3 protein: CASSTDLLKVSFHF

V gene: TRBV20-1
J gene: TRBJ1-2
CDR3 protein: CSVPGSYGYTF

V gene: TRBV5-5
J gene: TRBJ1-1
CDR3 protein: CASSDPGPGGNTEAFF

V gene: TRBV10-3
J gene: TRBJ1-2
CDR3 protein: CAISASIRLYGYTF

V gene: TRBV18
J gene: TRBJ2-1
CDR3 protein: CASSPVLGDSSYNEQFF

V gene: TRBV12-3/TRBV12-4
J gene: TRBJ2-2
CDR3 protein: CASSKIGGELFF

V gene: TRBV5-1
J gene: TRBJ2-5
CDR3 protein: CASSLYPSPRDREETQYF

V gene: TRBV12-3/TRBV12-4
J gene: TRBJ2-1
CDR3 protein: CASRPLSGVDEQFF

V gene: TRBV27
J gene: TRBJ2-3
CDR3 protein: CASRTRQGVDTQYF

V gene: TRBV7-2
J gene: TRBJ1-1
CDR3 protein: CASTYEGGKNTEAFF

V gene: TRBV20-1
J gene: TRBJ2-3
CDR3 protein: CSAREIAGVADTQYF

V gene: TRBV12-3/TRBV12-4
J gene: TRBJ2-3
CDR3 protein: CASRGGLSTDTQYF

V gene: TRBV12-3/TRBV12-4
J gene: TRBJ1-5
CDR3 protein: CASTPGQAHQPQHF

V gene: TRBV24-1
J gene: TRBJ2-1
CDR3 protein: CATSDSGTSGRGDYNEQFF

V gene: TRBV20-1
J gene: TRBJ1-1
CDR3 protein: CSATYRGNTEAFF

V gene: TRBV30
J gene: TRBJ1-2
CDR3 protein: CACRGARDSYGYTF

V gene: TRBV29-1
J gene: TRBJ1-1
CDR3 protein: CSVGRDGNTEAFF

V gene: TRBV7-2
J gene: TRBJ2-3
CDR3 protein: CASKGRASTDTQYF

V gene: TRBV9
J gene: TRBJ2-2
CDR3 protein: CASSGRGGRTPAGELFF

V gene: TRBV6-5
J gene: TRBJ1-1
CDR3 protein: CASSYRFGQGGFAGTEAFF

V gene: TRBV7-2
J gene: TRBJ2-4
CDR3 protein: CASSDGTNENIQYF

V gene: TRBV7-2
J gene: TRBJ1-5
CDR3 protein: CASSLSWGGLEQPQHF